The rows below give T cell receptor beta chains drawn from one sample of a study of cytomegalovirus exposure and HLA in healthy donors. Using immunoSEQ multiplex PCR, the repertoire was profiled, and TCRdb retains in-frame clones only, with some absent. The repertoire holds around 86,000 clones, with just over 75% as singletons. The sequenced sample consisted of PBMCs. These receptors were collected from a man aged 50 or older in good health and CMV-seropositive. The CDR3 runs from the conserved cysteine through the conserved F or W. Each record gives: V gene, J gene, clone size, D gene, CDR3 DNA, CDR3 protein. A D gene is named only where the DNA matches it firmly. Size is omitted from some rows. Given values are once, few, many or a class for expanded clones.

v_gene: TRBV13; j_gene: TRBJ2-2; abundance: NA; d_gene: NA; CDR3nt: TGTGCCAGCAGATCCCCAAACCAGGGGAACACCGGGGAGCTGTTTTTT; CDR3aa: CASRSPNQGNTGELFF
v_gene: TRBV7-8; j_gene: TRBJ2-7; abundance: few; d_gene: TRBD1; CDR3nt: TGTGCCAGCAGCGGCCGGGACAGGGCATTGGAGCAGTACTTC; CDR3aa: CASSGRDRALEQYF
v_gene: TRBV7-2; j_gene: TRBJ2-2; abundance: NA; d_gene: TRBD1; CDR3nt: TGTGCCAGCCGACAGGGTTCGAACACCGGGGAGCTGTTTTTT; CDR3aa: CASRQGSNTGELFF
v_gene: TRBV7-3; j_gene: TRBJ1-3; abundance: NA; d_gene: NA; CDR3nt: TGTGCCAGCAGCTTAACGAAAGCAGGCTCTGGAAACACCATATATTTT; CDR3aa: CASSLTKAGSGNTIYF
v_gene: TRBV6-1; j_gene: TRBJ1-5; abundance: NA; d_gene: NA; CDR3nt: TGTGCCAGCAACTACGACAGATACGGCAATCAGCCCCAGCATTTT; CDR3aa: CASNYDRYGNQPQHF
v_gene: TRBV5-6; j_gene: TRBJ1-2; abundance: few; d_gene: NA; CDR3nt: TGTGCCAGCAGCTTGGATATCTATGGGGGCGGTACGGACTATGGCTACACCTTC; CDR3aa: CASSLDIYGGGTDYGYTF
v_gene: TRBV9; j_gene: TRBJ2-7; abundance: NA; d_gene: TRBD2; CDR3nt: TGTGCCAGCAGCGTAGCGGGGGGTAGCTCCTACGAGCAGTACTTC; CDR3aa: CASSVAGGSSYEQYF
v_gene: TRBV5-6; j_gene: TRBJ2-3; abundance: NA; d_gene: TRBD2; CDR3nt: TGTGCCAGCCGCAAAACTAGCGTCGATACGCAGTATTTT; CDR3aa: CASRKTSVDTQYF
v_gene: TRBV30; j_gene: TRBJ1-3; abundance: NA; d_gene: TRBD1; CDR3nt: TGTGCCTCTAACAGGGGCCCCTTTAGCTCTGGAAACACCATATATTTT; CDR3aa: CASNRGPFSSGNTIYF
v_gene: TRBV7-2; j_gene: TRBJ1-2; abundance: NA; d_gene: NA; CDR3nt: TGTGCCAGCAGCTTCACAGGGCACTATGGCTACACCTTC; CDR3aa: CASSFTGHYGYTF
v_gene: TRBV19; j_gene: TRBJ1-4; abundance: NA; d_gene: TRBD1; CDR3nt: TGTGCCAGTAGTACTACCGGGACAGGTAGTGAAAAACTGTTTTTT; CDR3aa: CASSTTGTGSEKLFF
v_gene: TRBV11-3; j_gene: TRBJ2-7; abundance: NA; d_gene: NA; CDR3nt: TGTGCCAGCAGCTTAGAAAACAACTACGAGCAGTACTTC; CDR3aa: CASSLENNYEQYF
v_gene: TRBV10-2; j_gene: TRBJ2-7; abundance: NA; d_gene: NA; CDR3nt: TGCGCCAGCAGTGGGTTCAGGGCCCCGGACGAGCAGTACTTC; CDR3aa: CASSGFRAPDEQYF
v_gene: TRBV5-6; j_gene: TRBJ1-2; abundance: once; d_gene: NA; CDR3nt: TGTGCCAGCAGCTTGGATGGGGGAGGCTATGGCTACACCTTC; CDR3aa: CASSLDGGGYGYTF
v_gene: TRBV18; j_gene: TRBJ2-1; abundance: NA; d_gene: NA; CDR3nt: TGTGCCAGCTCACCACCGGTAGGGAGGTCGAGTGAGCAGTTCTTC; CDR3aa: CASSPPVGRSSEQFF
v_gene: TRBV5-8; j_gene: TRBJ1-4; abundance: NA; d_gene: TRBD1; CDR3nt: TGTGCCAGCAGCCCGGGGCTGGGACAGGGGAGCGAAAAACTGTTTTTT; CDR3aa: CASSPGLGQGSEKLFF
v_gene: TRBV5-8; j_gene: TRBJ1-3; abundance: NA; d_gene: NA; CDR3nt: TGTGCCAGCAGCTTGACCCGTGCGGGGTCGGGAAACACCATATATTTT; CDR3aa: CASSLTRAGSGNTIYF
v_gene: TRBV19; j_gene: TRBJ2-3; abundance: NA; d_gene: TRBD1; CDR3nt: TGTGCCAGTAAGGGACAGAACACAGATACGCAGTATTTT; CDR3aa: CASKGQNTDTQYF
v_gene: TRBV18; j_gene: TRBJ1-3; abundance: NA; d_gene: NA; CDR3nt: TGTGCCAGCGGAAATCAGGGCGACACCATATATTTT; CDR3aa: CASGNQGDTIYF
v_gene: TRBV30; j_gene: TRBJ1-2; abundance: NA; d_gene: NA; CDR3nt: TGTGCCTGGAGTGTACGGTACAACTATGGCTACACCTTC; CDR3aa: CAWSVRYNYGYTF
v_gene: TRBV7-3; j_gene: TRBJ1-6; abundance: NA; d_gene: TRBD1; CDR3nt: TGTGCCAGCAGCCCGACAGGGGTTAATTCACCCCTCCACTTT; CDR3aa: CASSPTGVNSPLHF
v_gene: TRBV6-5; j_gene: TRBJ1-2; abundance: few; d_gene: NA; CDR3nt: TGTGCCAGCAGTCACCCGACGGAGATGGTCTACACCTTC; CDR3aa: CASSHPTEMVYTF